Listed here are 31 T cell receptor beta chains from one sample, sequenced in a study of a mutant IDH1 vaccine in newly diagnosed glioma. Time point defined: baseline, week 1 (first vaccination visit). Treatment in this sample: pre-vaccination baseline after standard-of-care therapy. The protocol was immunoSEQ multiplex PCR, while the TCRdb copy is restricted to in-frame clones and leaves out a portion. The repertoire holds fewer than 40,000 clones, with almost 85% as singletons. The sequences come from PBMCs, collected from a glioma patient treated with radiotherapy, temozolomide or both. Every receptor here comes from a man younger than 40 with glioma.

This rearrangement joins TRBV6-4 to TRBJ1-6; 12 bases line up with TRBD1. Per the germline V gene, CDR1 is MRHNA and CDR2 is SNTAGT. The CDR3 spans 14 residues. V was pared by 2 bases and J by 10 bases, with 0 bases of the junction left unmatched. The CDR3: CASSDGTGGSPLHF. As DNA, the CDR3 is TGTGCCAGCAGTGACGGGACAGGGGGCTCACCCCTCCACTTT.

CDR3 coding DNA: TGCAGCGTTGATCCCAGGTCAGCTAACTATGGCTACACCTTC. Protein product: CSVDPRSANYGYTF. The chain links TRBV29-1 to TRBJ1-2; D not resolved. V was shortened by 3 bases and J by 0 bases, with 11 bases between the two germline ends. Germline V gene sequence: CDR1 SQVTM, CDR2 ANQGSEA. There are 14 residues in the CDR3. Variable domain in full (rest from reference TRBV29-1 and TRBJ1-2): SAVISQKPSRDICQRGTSLTIQCQVDSQVTMMFWYRQQPGQSLTLIATANQGSEATYESGFVIDKFPISRPNLTFSTLTVSNMSPEDSSIYLCSVDPRSANYGYTFGSGTRLTVV.

The V call is TRBV27, the J call TRBJ1-2, with 8 nucleotides matching TRBD1. V was clipped by 4 bases and J by 6 bases; unmatched bases: 4. The CDR3 contains 13 residues. Per the germline V gene, CDR1 is MNHEY and CDR2 is SMNVEV (reference sequence). CDR3 residues: CASSSPGGHGYTF. CDR3 coding DNA: TGTGCCAGCAGTTCTCCAGGGGGCCATGGCTACACCTTC.

The chain combines TRBV30 with TRBJ2-7; D call uncertain. From germline, CDR1 is GTSNPN and CDR2 SVGIG (reference sequence). V lost 0 bases and J 3 bases, leaving 12 bases between the germline ends. The CDR3 runs 14 residues. The CDR3 bases are TGTGCCTGGAGTGTTCTGGGAATTGACTACGAGCAGTACTTC. Residues: CAWSVLGIDYEQYF.

V gene TRBV5-1 combines with J gene TRBJ1-1, with TRBD1 identical over 7 bases. Germline loops: CDR1 SGHRS, CDR2 YFSETQ. V shed 4 bases, J shed 4 bases, and the junction held 1 base outside the gene matches. The CDR3 is made up of 12 amino acids. CDR3 residues: CASSPGGTEAFF. Written as DNA, the CDR3 is TGCGCCAGCAGCCCAGGGGGCACTGAAGCTTTCTTT.

The chain is built from TRBV9 and TRBJ1-2; a possible D gene is TRBD1 (5 bases). Germline V gene sequence: CDR1 SGDLS, CDR2 YYNGEE. The V gene lost 4 bases and the J gene lost 2 bases, with 12 bases spanning the gap. The length of the CDR3 is 14 residues. The CDR3 nucleotides read TGTGCCAGCAGCTACGACAGCGGGAACTATGGCTACACCTTC. It translates to CASSYDSGNYGYTF.

This clone was observed a handful of times. The genes are TRBV29-1 and TRBJ2-5, with 12 bases matching TRBD2. In germline, CDR1 is SQVTM, CDR2 ANQGSEA. This CDR3 spans 14 amino acids. V shed 6 bases and J 4 bases; nucleotides not matched to a gene: 6. The CDR3 nucleotides read TGCAGCGTAGAACTAGCGGGAGGAAGAGAGACCCAGTACTTC. It codes for CSVELAGGRETQYF.

The chain uses TRBV5-1 and TRBJ1-6, with D unresolved. CDR3 length equals 15 residues. CDR1 SGHRS and CDR2 YFSETQ come from the germline V gene. Trimming took 0 bases from V and 7 from J, leaving 11 bases between them. The CDR3 reads CASSLAGGSNSPLHF. CDR3 bases: TGCGCCAGCAGCTTGGCTGGAGGGAGCAATTCACCCCTCCACTTT.

CDR3 in amino acids: CSGGPGLGDNEQFF. The DNA for the CDR3 is TGCAGCGGGGGGCCGGGACTAGGAGACAATGAGCAGTTCTTC. This chain links TRBV29-1 with TRBJ2-1, with 8 nucleotides matching TRBD2. From germline, CDR1 is SQVTM and CDR2 ANQGSEA. The ends lost 7 bases at V and 5 bases at J; junction bases unmatched: 10. The CDR3 has 14 amino acids.

This chain connects TRBV11-2 to TRBJ1-2; D is unresolved. CDR1 is SGHAT, CDR2 FQNNGV, per germline. This CDR3 spans 13 amino acids. V lost 0 bases and J lost 8, with 10 bases in between. The CDR3: CASSLDRDVGYTF. CDR3 coding DNA: TGTGCCAGCAGCTTAGATAGGGATGTGGGCTACACCTTC. Drawing the rest from reference TRBV11-2 and TRBJ1-2, the complete variable domain is EAGVAQSPRYKIIEKRQSVAFWCNPISGHATLYWYQQILGQGPKLLIQFQNNGVVDDSQLPKDRFSAERLKGVDSTLKIQPAKLEDSAVYLCASSLDRDVGYTFGSGTRLTVV.

Regarding this clone: Other DNA sequences from this sample encode an identical CDR3 as well. The J gene is TRBJ1-5, the V gene TRBV30; unclear D gene. The CDR3 totals 13 residues. Trimming took 0 bases from V and 0 from J, leaving 3 bases between them. Germline CDR1 GTSNPN, CDR2 SVGIG (reference sequence). For the CDR3, the DNA is TGTGCCTGGAGTGTTGATAGCAATCAGCCCCAGCATTTT. It specifies CAWSVDSNQPQHF.

This clone was seen a few times. V gene TRBV4-2 combines with J gene TRBJ2-1; maybe TRBD2 (6 bases). The CDR3 is 15 residues long. The germline V gene encodes CDR1 LGHNA and CDR2 YNFKEQ. V was shortened by 1 base and J by 7 bases, with 14 bases between the two germline ends. Written as DNA, the CDR3 is TGTGCCAGCAGCCAAGCACTAACCCGGGGGAATGAGCAGTTCTTC. Translating it yields CASSQALTRGNEQFF.

The chain combines TRBV29-1 with TRBJ2-1; a weak D match, TRBD2 (6 bases). Trimming left V 7 bases short and J 6 bases short, with 16 bases between. CDR1 and CDR2 (germline): SQVTM, ANQGSEA. The CDR3 sequence is 13 residues long. The CDR3: CSERGTGRNEQFF. The CDR3, as DNA: TGCAGCGAACGGGGGACCGGGCGCAATGAGCAGTTCTTC.

The chain couples TRBV4-3 to TRBJ2-3; TRBD1 matches at 8 bases. Germline CDR1 LGHNA, CDR2 YSLEER. With V trimmed by 3 bases and J by 0 bases, 5 bases remained unmatched. The CDR3 totals 16 residues. The CDR3 nucleotides are TGCGCCAGCAGCCACGATACAGGGGGAAGCACAGATACGCAGTATTTT. Translated, it gives CASSHDTGGSTDTQYF.

V is TRBV27 and J is TRBJ2-1, with a weak D call TRBD1 (5 bases). The CDR3 has 12 amino acids. Germline V CDR1 and CDR2: MNHEY, SMNVEV (reference sequence). V lost 6 bases and J 6 bases, leaving 9 bases between the germline ends. CDR3 loop: CASRSTGNEQFF. DNA of the CDR3: TGTGCCAGCAGATCTACAGGCAATGAGCAGTTCTTC.

V and J are TRBV28 and TRBJ2-7, with TRBD2 identical over 8 bases. V lost 3 bases, J lost 3 bases, and 4 bases stayed unmatched. Germline V gene data show CDR1 as MDHEN and CDR2 as SYDVKM. The CDR3 is made up of 14 amino acids. CDR3 in DNA: TGTGCCAGCAGTTTTGTCGGGAGGGGCTACGAGCAGTACTTC. It specifies CASSFVGRGYEQYF.

The V gene is TRBV28, the J gene TRBJ2-5; D is ambiguous. Germline CDR1 MDHEN, CDR2 SYDVKM. V lost 2 bases to trimming and J lost 3 bases, with 7 bases between them. CDR3 size: 13 residues. CDR3 coding DNA: TGTGCCAGCAGTTTAAACACCAAAGAGACCCAGTACTTC. Translation gives CASSLNTKETQYF.

The chain couples TRBV27 to TRBJ2-5; 10 bases match TRBD2. Looked up from germline, CDR1 is MNHEY and CDR2 is SMNVEV (reference sequence). V trimming: 6 bases; J trimming: 5 bases; junction bases outside the gene matches: 21. This CDR3 is built from 19 residues. The DNA for the CDR3 is TGTGCCAGCAGCCCTATGGTTAGCGGGAGGCATCTCCTTCGGGAGACCCAGTACTTC. Amino acid sequence: CASSPMVSGRHLLRETQYF.

This clone was found once. The chain combines TRBV10-3 with TRBJ1-1, with D possibly TRBD1 on 5 matching bases. CDR3 length equals 13 residues. Trimming took 6 bases from V and 1 from J, leaving 9 bases between them. The germline gives CDR1 ENHRY, CDR2 SYGVKD. In nucleotides, the CDR3 is TGTGCCATCAGGGGAACAGGGAACACTGAAGCTTTCTTT. It encodes CAIRGTGNTEAFF.

This chain links TRBV28 with TRBJ1-1, with D hard to call. The CDR3 is 16 residues long. Trimming took 3 bases from V and 3 from J, leaving 17 bases between them. Germline V lookup: CDR1 MDHEN, CDR2 SYDVKM. The CDR3 DNA sequence: TGTGCCAGCAGTTTGAGGCGGGGAGTCGGGTACACTGAAGCTTTCTTT. It translates to CASSLRRGVGYTEAFF.

This chain joins TRBV5-1 and TRBJ2-5; 9 nucleotides agree with TRBD1. The germline V gene has CDR1 SGHRS and CDR2 YFSETQ. J gave up 3 bases and V 7 bases, and 4 bases lay outside the gene matches. CDR3 size: 13 residues. The CDR3 protein is CASRGQGEETQYF. The CDR3 nucleotides read TGCGCCAGCCGGGGACAGGGAGAAGAGACCCAGTACTTC.

This chain connects TRBV27 to TRBJ1-4, with TRBD1 matching over 7 bases. V was clipped by 6 bases and J by 0 bases; unmatched bases: 13. This CDR3 comprises 18 residues. Germline CDR1 reads MNHEY; CDR2 reads SMNVEV (reference sequence). CDR3 in DNA: TGTGCCAGCAGCCCTACCGCCACAGGGGCGCCAACTAATGAAAAACTGTTTTTT. Encoded protein: CASSPTATGAPTNEKLFF.

The V and J genes are TRBV7-8 and TRBJ2-1, with a possible D match to TRBD2 (6 bases). The CDR3 spans 15 residues. The V and J ends lost 0 bases and 8 bases respectively, with 14 bases between them. CDR1 SGHVS and CDR2 FQNEAQ come from the germline V gene. This CDR3 is CASSLATSRIHEQFF. The CDR3 DNA reads as TGTGCCAGCAGCTTAGCTACTAGCAGGATCCATGAGCAGTTCTTC.

The chain couples TRBV7-7 to TRBJ2-1; D is possibly TRBD2 (7 bases). CDR3 length: 17 residues. Trimming took 5 bases from V and 0 from J, leaving 17 bases between them. The germline gives CDR1 SSHAT, CDR2 FNYEAQ (reference sequence). The CDR3 loop reads CASSPRGGGSSYNEQFF. CDR3 coding DNA: TGTGCCAGCAGCCCCCGGGGAGGGGGGAGCTCCTACAATGAGCAGTTCTTC.

The chain recombines TRBV6-5 with TRBJ1-2, with D maybe TRBD1 (6 bases). Trimming left V 5 bases short and J 7 bases short, with 11 bases between. The germline V gene has CDR1 MNHEY and CDR2 SVGAGI. The CDR3 length is 12 residues. As DNA, the CDR3 is TGTGCCAGCAGTGGCGTAGGGGGTGGCTACACCTTC. Translated, it gives CASSGVGGGYTF.

This rearrangement joins TRBV28 to TRBJ2-7; D remains ambiguous. The germline CDR1 and CDR2 sequences are MDHEN and SYDVKM. The CDR3 totals 15 residues. Trimming stripped 2 bases from V and 0 bases from J, with 11 bases between. CDR3 in amino acids: CASSLGQQFSYEQYF. In DNA form, the CDR3 reads TGTGCCAGCAGTTTAGGCCAGCAATTCTCCTACGAGCAGTACTTC.

This sequence joins TRBV7-2 and TRBJ2-7; weak D call: TRBD2 (6 bases). Looked up from germline, CDR1 is SGHTA and CDR2 is FQGNSA. This CDR3 contains 14 residues. V lost 5 bases, J lost 3 bases, and 14 bases lay in between. The CDR3 reads CASSPVGGGYEQYF. CDR3 bases: TGTGCCAGCAGCCCCGTGGGGGGTGGCTACGAGCAGTACTTC.

V and J are TRBV5-6 and TRBJ1-5; D remains ambiguous. The ends were cut back, 2 bases at V and 4 bases at J, with 7 bases in the middle. The CDR3 sequence is 13 residues long. Germline CDR1 is SGHDT and CDR2 is YYEEEE. DNA for the CDR3: TGTGCCAGCAGCTTCGGTCAAAATCAGCCCCAGCATTTT. As protein: CASSFGQNQPQHF. Based on the CDR3 plus reference TRBV5-6 and TRBJ1-5, the full variable domain is DAGVTQSPTHLIKTRGQQVTLRCSPKSGHDTVSWYQQALGQGPQFIFQYYEEEERQRGNFPDRFSGHQFPNYSSELNVNALLLGDSALYLCASSFGQNQPQHFGDGTRLSIL.

The J gene is TRBJ1-1, the V gene TRBV2; D is undetermined. The V end lost 4 bases, the J end lost 2 bases, and 11 bases lay between the germline ends. Germline V CDR1 and CDR2: SNHLY, FYNNEI. The CDR3 sequence is 14 residues long. The CDR3 protein is CASSVIRINTEAFF. CDR3 in DNA: TGTGCCAGCAGTGTTATCAGGATAAACACTGAAGCTTTCTTT.

The rearrangement uses TRBV5-1 and TRBJ2-3; tentatively, D is TRBD2 (6 bases). This CDR3 has 13 residues. The germline gives CDR1 SGHRS, CDR2 YFSETQ. V lost 2 bases and J 4 bases, leaving 8 bases between the germline ends. Here the CDR3 reads CASSFGGADTQYF. The CDR3 bases are TGCGCCAGCAGCTTCGGCGGGGCAGATACGCAGTATTTT.

The chain carries TRBV6-1 and TRBJ1-1, with D tentatively TRBD1 (5 bases). Germline V gene lookup returns CDR1 MNHNS and CDR2 SASEGT. The CDR3 has 14 residues. V dropped 6 bases and J dropped 7 bases, with 18 bases sitting between them. CDR3 sequence reads: CASRGPPGPGEAFF. As DNA, the CDR3 is TGTGCCAGCAGGGGACCCCCTGGTCCCGGTGAAGCTTTCTTT.